The rows below give T cell receptor beta chains drawn from one sample of a study of cytomegalovirus exposure and HLA in healthy donors. Clones were read by immunoSEQ multiplex PCR, and TCRdb kept only the in-frame ones, dropping some. Here the sample spans roughly 150,000 clones, 82% being singletons. The sequenced material came from PBMCs. The receptors stem from a girl under 10 years old in good health and CMV-seropositive. The CDR3 runs from the conserved cysteine through the conserved F or W. The D gene is left open where the match is weak. The size of a clone is reported for some rows only, either as once, few or many, or as a class for expanded clones.

NA	NA	TRBV7-8	TRBJ1-2	CASSLTPDSSYGYTF	TGTGCCAGCAGCTTAACCCCGGACAGCTCCTATGGCTACACCTTC
NA	NA	TRBV5-1	TRBJ2-7	CASSQEPLRQVSVFYGYEQYF	TGCGCCAGCAGCCAGGAACCTTTGAGACAGGTCTCAGTTTTTTATGGCTACGAGCAGTACTTC
NA	NA	TRBV6-1	TRBJ1-2	CASTLEGFYGYTF	TGTGCCAGCACCCTGGAGGGGTTCTATGGCTACACCTTC
NA	TRBD1	TRBV29-1	TRBJ2-3	CSVPGQGLGTQYF	TGCAGCGTGCCGGGACAGGGGCTTGGTACGCAGTATTTT
NA	NA	TRBV27	TRBJ2-1	CASSPRRLAGSSEQFF	TGTGCCAGCAGCCCGAGGCGGCTAGCTGGCTCTAGTGAGCAGTTCTTC
NA	TRBD1	TRBV28	TRBJ2-2	CASRTGTGDLGELFF	TGTGCCAGCAGGACCGGGACAGGGGACCTCGGGGAGCTGTTTTTT
few	NA	TRBV6-1	TRBJ2-7	CASTRDTLVYEQYF	TGTGCCAGCACCCGGGACACCCTTGTGTACGAGCAGTACTTC
NA	NA	TRBV6-5	TRBJ1-1	CASAKLPLNTEAFF	TGTGCCAGCGCAAAATTACCACTCAACACTGAAGCTTTCTTT
NA	NA	TRBV11-3	TRBJ2-2	CASSLTGYNTGELFF	TGTGCCAGCAGCTTAACGGGTTATAACACCGGGGAGCTGTTTTTT
NA	TRBD1	TRBV19	TRBJ2-1	CASQNIRTGYNEQFF	TGTGCCAGTCAGAATATAAGGACAGGCTACAATGAGCAGTTCTTC
NA	NA	TRBV2	TRBJ1-2	CASSKAGNYGYTF	TGTGCCAGCAGTAAGGCGGGGAACTATGGCTACACCTTC
few	TRBD1	TRBV28	TRBJ2-5	CASRETGGETQYF	TGTGCCAGCAGGGAGACAGGGGGGGAGACCCAGTACTTC
NA	TRBD1	TRBV7-8	TRBJ2-6	CASSADRGRTGANVLTF	TGTGCCAGCAGCGCGGACAGGGGGCGGACTGGGGCCAACGTCCTGACTTTC
few	TRBD1	TRBV5-4	TRBJ2-5	CASSMTGTGVRETQYF	TGTGCCAGCAGCATGACCGGGACAGGGGTAAGGGAGACCCAGTACTTC
NA	TRBD2	TRBV30	TRBJ2-1	CAWSEGLAGGNEQFF	TGTGCCTGGAGTGAGGGACTAGCGGGAGGAAATGAGCAGTTCTTC
NA	NA	TRBV28	TRBJ1-1	CASSLTRVRGKMNTEAFF	TGTGCCAGCAGTTTAACGAGGGTTCGGGGGAAGATGAACACTGAAGCTTTCTTT
NA	NA	TRBV5-6	TRBJ1-2	CASSARLVGYTF	TGTGCCAGCAGCGCGCGGCTTGTAGGCTACACCTTC
NA	TRBD1	TRBV27	TRBJ2-7	CASHPGQGSRDEQYF	TGTGCCAGCCACCCGGGACAGGGCTCTCGGGACGAGCAGTACTTC
NA	NA	TRBV5-5	TRBJ2-7	CASSFGGIEQYF	TGTGCCAGCAGCTTCGGAGGAATCGAGCAGTACTTC
NA	TRBD1	TRBV29-1	TRBJ2-7	CSVAGQGGDYEQYF	TGCAGCGTTGCTGGACAGGGGGGTGACTACGAGCAGTACTTC
NA	NA	TRBV14	TRBJ2-7	CASSQDVSSLPYEQYF	TGTGCCAGCAGCCAAGACGTCTCGTCTCTACCCTACGAGCAGTACTTC
few	NA	TRBV5-3	TRBJ2-7	CARRGGAGGEIYEQYF	TGTGCCAGAAGGGGGGGGGCAGGGGGCGAAATCTACGAGCAGTACTTC
NA	NA	TRBV5-1	TRBJ2-3	CASSLARGTDTQYF	TGCGCCAGCAGCTTGGCGAGGGGCACAGATACGCAGTATTTT
NA	NA	TRBV5-4	TRBJ1-4	CASKEGTNEKLFF	TGTGCCAGCAAGGAGGGGACTAATGAAAAACTGTTTTTT
NA	TRBD2	TRBV5-6	TRBJ2-7	CASSLTWYPSGRAREQYF	TGTGCCAGCAGCTTAACCTGGTACCCTAGCGGGAGGGCGCGCGAGCAGTACTTC
NA	NA	TRBV13	TRBJ1-5	CASSLRAGGRIRQPQHF	TGTGCCAGCAGCTTAAGGGCGGGGGGGCGAATCCGTCAGCCCCAGCATTTT
NA	NA	TRBV27	TRBJ2-2	CASSPGVNTGELFF	TGTGCCAGCAGTCCAGGGGTCAACACCGGGGAGCTGTTTTTT
NA	NA	TRBV4-1	TRBJ1-2	CASSQVVNQVRGYTF	TGCGCCAGCAGCCAAGTTGTAAACCAGGTGCGAGGCTACACCTTC
NA	NA	TRBV19	TRBJ1-2	CASSMTRVGGYTF	TGTGCCAGTAGTATGACCCGGGTCGGGGGCTACACCTTC
NA	NA	TRBV30	TRBJ2-1	CALTTDSYNEQFF	TGTGCCCTTACCACGGACAGCTACAATGAGCAGTTCTTC
NA	TRBD1	TRBV5-1	TRBJ2-7	CASSLSRTGMLEQYF	TGCGCCAGCAGCCTCTCGCGGACAGGGATGCTCGAGCAGTACTTC
NA	NA	TRBV5-1	TRBJ2-1	CASSLLWTRSSYNEQFF	TGCGCCAGCAGCTTGTTGTGGACTCGCAGCTCCTACAATGAGCAGTTCTTC
NA	NA	TRBV9	TRBJ1-2	CASSPTPGAANYGYTF	TGTGCCAGCAGCCCAACTCCTGGGGCAGCTAACTATGGCTACACCTTC
NA	TRBD1	TRBV14	TRBJ1-2	CASSQKGQGAYGYTF	TGTGCCAGCAGCCAAAAGGGACAGGGGGCCTATGGCTACACCTTC
NA	TRBD2	TRBV28	TRBJ2-1	CASSLTSGYEQFF	TGTGCAAGCAGTTTGACTAGCGGGTATGAGCAGTTCTTC
NA	TRBD1	TRBV5-1	TRBJ1-1	CASSWDSPLNTEAFF	TGCGCCAGCAGCTGGGACAGCCCACTGAACACTGAAGCTTTCTTT
NA	NA	TRBV6-4	TRBJ1-6	CASRDSLNSPLHF	TGTGCCAGCAGGGACAGTCTAAATTCACCCCTCCACTTT
NA	NA	TRBV4-2	TRBJ2-6	CASWGRLSGANVLTF	TGTGCCAGCTGGGGCAGACTCTCTGGGGCCAACGTCCTGACTTTC
few	NA	TRBV4-1	TRBJ2-7	CASSQEVNEGYEQYF	TGCGCCAGCAGCCAAGAAGTAAACGAGGGTTACGAGCAGTACTTC
NA	TRBD1	TRBV28	TRBJ2-7	CASSDRDRGNEQYF	TGTGCCAGCAGCGACCGGGACAGGGGGAACGAGCAGTACTTC
NA	TRBD2	TRBV6-6	TRBJ2-1	CASSYRTSGGNEQFF	TGTGCCAGCAGTTACCGGACTAGCGGGGGGAATGAGCAGTTCTTC
NA	TRBD1	TRBV2	TRBJ1-4	CASRERQGRREKLFF	TGTGCCAGCAGAGAGCGACAGGGGCGTAGGGAAAAACTGTTTTTT
NA	TRBD1	TRBV29-1	TRBJ2-5	CSVRPGQGAWETQYF	TGCAGCGTTCGTCCGGGACAGGGGGCATGGGAGACCCAGTACTTC
NA	NA	TRBV11-2	TRBJ1-1	CASTEPLRAEAFF	TGTGCCAGCACGGAACCTCTTCGGGCTGAAGCTTTCTTT
NA	NA	TRBV27	TRBJ2-7	CASRTTGHPYEQYF	TGTGCCAGCAGGACGACAGGCCATCCCTACGAGCAGTACTTC
NA	NA	TRBV30	TRBJ2-7	CAWSVAAIWEVSYEQYF	TGTGCCTGGAGTGTAGCTGCTATCTGGGAGGTTTCCTACGAGCAGTACTTC
NA	TRBD2	TRBV5-1	TRBJ2-2	CASSLRLRERGTGELFF	TGCGCCAGCAGCTTGCGGTTGCGGGAGCGAGGCACCGGGGAGCTGTTTTTT
NA	NA	TRBV19	TRBJ2-3	CATSRGSTDTQYF	TGTGCCACGTCTAGAGGAAGCACAGATACGCAGTATTTT
NA	NA	TRBV30	TRBJ2-2	CAWNPRVHGELFF	TGTGCCTGGAACCCCAGGGTTCACGGGGAGCTGTTTTTT
NA	NA	TRBV5-1	TRBJ2-3	CASSSRKGSTDTQYF	TGCGCCAGCAGCTCCCGGAAGGGGAGCACAGATACGCAGTATTTT
NA	TRBD2	TRBV30	TRBJ2-5	CAWSVKGLGPETQYF	TGTGCCTGGAGTGTAAAAGGACTAGGTCCAGAGACCCAGTACTTC
NA	NA	TRBV7-8	TRBJ1-2	CASTSEVWNYGYTF	TGTGCCAGCACCTCGGAGGTTTGGAACTATGGCTACACCTTC
NA	TRBD1	TRBV30	TRBJ2-7	CAWSKGGATNEQYF	TGTGCCTGGAGTAAAGGGGGCGCGACGAACGAGCAGTACTTC
once	TRBD1	TRBV6-6	TRBJ1-2	CATLSRGRGYGYTF	TGTGCCACCTTATCCAGGGGGCGGGGCTATGGCTACACCTTC